Sequencing of this TCR beta chain was carried out in a study of CD8+ T cells in alopecia areata. General study findings and limits: Researchers report lesional scalp, most notably alopecia totalis/universalis, outstripped normal scalp in clonality. Researchers say the link of baseline CD8+ expansion to response remains uncertain, with one nonresponder. Among patients, TCR sharing was less clear than in mice, a difference possibly due in part to HLA diversity in the patient population.

This CDR3 comprises 16 residues. V dropped 2 bases and J dropped 0; count of bases not matched to a gene: 4. Germline values: CDR1 SGHDN, CDR2 FVKESK. Treatment: oral pan-JAK inhibitor, 5-10 mg twice daily. PBMCs served as the source from which CD4+ and CD8+ T cells were sorted. This clone was detected ten times or more. Its antigen remains unknown. The sample carries other DNA sequences with the same CDR3. As the sequencing template, cDNA was produced by extracting RNA and reverse transcribing it. The protocol was immunoSEQ multiplex PCR, while the TCRdb copy is restricted to in-frame clones and leaves out a portion. The data hold about 190,000 clones, with around 60% observed a single time.

This TCR came from a human donor with alopecia areata. Sequenced here: CD4+ T cells sorted from blood, sampled at week 4, from a patient treated with tofacitinib. The chain uses TRBV14 and TRBJ2-3; TRBD1 matches at 8 bases. The CDR3: CASSQNTGGSTDTQYF. The CDR3 DNA sequence: TGTGCCAGCAGCCAAAACACAGGGGGAAGCACAGATACGCAGTATTTT.